This T cell receptor beta chain comes out of a study of shared clonotypes between healthy human individuals. Study information: Each donor had three CD4 naive, three CD4 memory, two CD8 naive and one CD8 memory plate.

General study results and limits: A small donor pool kept down the genetic and exposure-history diversity that was represented.

Genomic DNA of each subset was evenly split across several immunoSEQ plates. The method was immunoSEQ multiplex PCR; TCRdb's version includes in-frame clones alone and lacks a portion of them. The profile shows more than 2 million clones, approximately 96% of them singletons. Germline V gene sequence: CDR1 KGHSH, CDR2 LQKENI. The CDR3 length is 13 residues. Trimming removed 8 bases at V and 6 bases at J, with 11 bases between. The donors, healthy adults who were HIV-negative, had experienced no recent acute infections or vaccinations. Remarks on this clone: Its target is not known.

Sequencing was done on a sample of naive CD4+ T cells sorted from blood. Documented subset: CD45RA+ positively selected. The rearrangement links TRBV18 to TRBJ1-6; D might be TRBD1 (6 bases). This TCR came from a man younger than 30 in good health. DNA for the CDR3: TGTGCCAGCCGTCCAGGGGTTAATTCACCCCTCCACTTT. Residues: CASRPGVNSPLHF.